These 29 T cell receptor beta chains originate from one sample sequenced in a study of low-dose radiotherapy and immunotherapy resistance in tumors. First-strand cDNA relied on TRAV- and TRBV-specific primers spanning alpha and beta chains. Using a constant-region primer together with a V-primer adapter, TCRs were subjected to approximately 20 PCR cycles of amplification. TCRdb re-called the reads through MiXCR, storing one row per CDR3 protein. The sample lists tens of thousands of distinct CDR3 sequences; about 25% were seen once. Time point reported: after trial treatment. Treatment indicated: LDRT plus nivolumab, ipilimumab, low-dose cyclophosphamide and aspirin (RACIN trial). The sequencing used PBMCs, collected after low-dose radiotherapy plus immunotherapy. The receptors originated from a male donor with prostate cancer.

This clonotype has just one count. A read error is the likely source, as a far larger clone sits one nucleotide away. As the CDR3 is not closed by the conserved phenylalanine or tryptophan, this likely results from a read error. The genes are TRBV5-5 and TRBJ1-1; 8 nucleotides match TRBD1. The V gene's germline CDR1 is SGHKS and CDR2 YYEKEE (reference sequence). This CDR3 has 14 amino acids. The CDR3 region has the DNA TGCGCCAGCAGCAGGGACAGGATGAACACTGAAGCTTTCCTT. This encodes CASSRDRMNTEAFL.

This clonotype was recorded many times. This chain links TRBV5-1 with TRBJ2-1; D remains ambiguous. The CDR3 consists of 15 residues. Germline CDR1 reads SGHRS; CDR2 reads YFSETQ. The ends were cut back, 0 bases at V and 2 bases at J, with 9 bases in the middle. DNA of the CDR3: TGCGCCAGCAGCTTGGAGTCGTCGGCCTACAATGAGCAGTTCTTC. Its protein product is CASSLESSAYNEQFF.

Points on this clonotype: A far larger clone is one nucleotide away, so this likely arose from a read error. This chain connects TRBV28 to TRBJ2-4; TRBD2 matches at 11 bases. V was pared by 3 bases and J by 0 bases, with 16 bases of the junction left unmatched. The germline CDR1 and CDR2 sequences are MDHEN and SYDVKM. This CDR3 has 21 residues. DNA for the CDR3: TGTGCCAGCAGTTTCTCCGGACAGGCAACTAGCGGGAGTGGAGCCAAAAACATTCAGTACTTC. Its translation: CASSFSGQATSGSGAKNIQYF.

This sequence joins TRBV6-5 and TRBJ1-2; the match to TRBD1 covers 8 bases. CDR1 MNHEY and CDR2 SVGAGI come from the germline V gene. The CDR3 totals 13 residues. V lost 5 bases, J lost 5 bases, and 4 bases stayed unmatched. The CDR3 DNA reads as TGTGCCAGCAGTCAATACAGGGGGTATGGCTACACCTTC. This translates into CASSQYRGYGYTF.

This clonotype was observed at least ten times. The chain uses TRBV27 and TRBJ2-3, with D perhaps matching TRBD2 (6 bases). The CDR3 is 16 residues long. The ends were cut back, 2 bases at V and 5 bases at J, with 17 bases in the middle. Germline CDR1 and CDR2: MNHEY and SMNVEV (reference sequence). In DNA, the CDR3 is TGTGCCAGCAGTTTACTGAGACCGGACGGGGGAGATACGCAGTATTTT. Amino acid sequence: CASSLLRPDGGDTQYF.

This clonotype showed up many times. The rearrangement joins TRBV7-9 to TRBJ2-7; possible D gene TRBD1, 5 bases. The CDR3 covers 11 residues. The V end lost 7 bases, the J end lost 2 bases, and 6 bases lay between the germline ends. Per the germline V gene, CDR1 is SEHNR and CDR2 is FQNEAQ (reference sequence). Here the CDR3 DNA reads TGTGCCAGCACCAGGGCCTACGAGCAGTACTTC. This gives the protein CASTRAYEQYF.

This clonotype was counted many times. The chain carries TRBV7-8 and TRBJ2-2; 8 nucleotides align to TRBD2. V was pared by 5 bases and J by 5 bases, with 7 bases of the junction left unmatched. The CDR3 sequence is 15 residues long. CDR1 is SGHVS, CDR2 FQNEAQ, per germline. CDR3 residues: CASSLRPGGTGELFF. DNA of the CDR3: TGTGCCAGCAGCCTCAGGCCGGGGGGGACCGGGGAGCTGTTTTTT.

This clonotype has ten or more counts. V is TRBV7-8 and J is TRBJ1-3, with unresolved D. Germline-derived CDR1 and CDR2 are SGHVS and FQNEAQ. V was clipped by 2 bases and J by 0 bases, with 5 bases between them. CDR3 length equals 14 residues. The CDR3 reads CASSLQVSGNTIYF. DNA for the CDR3: TGTGCCAGCAGCTTACAGGTCTCTGGAAACACCATATATTTT.

The chain links TRBV5-1 to TRBJ2-5; D remains ambiguous. CDR1 and CDR2 (germline): SGHRS, YFSETQ. This CDR3 contains 13 residues. V lost 2 bases to trimming and J lost 4 bases, with 9 bases between them. The chain's CDR3 is CASSFPTTETQYF. The CDR3 DNA reads TGCGCCAGCAGCTTTCCAACTACAGAGACCCAGTACTTC.

As concerns this clonotype: A far larger clone is just one base off, so this is likely a read error. This rearrangement joins TRBV2 to TRBJ2-1; D is ambiguous. The CDR3 length is 13 residues. Germline V CDR1 and CDR2: SNHLY, FYNNEI. V lost 4 bases, J lost 9 bases, and 13 bases lay in between. CDR3 bases: TGTGCCAGCAGTGTGGGCAGCTGGTCTGAGCAGTTCTTC. Translating gives CASSVGSWSEQFF.

There are many counts of this clonotype. The CDR3 region has the DNA TGTGCCAGTGAAGGCAGGGAAACCTCTGGAAACACCATATATTTT. Its protein is CASEGRETSGNTIYF. The V call is TRBV12-3 or TRBV12-4, the J call TRBJ1-3; D is perhaps TRBD1 (5 bases). Trimming took 9 bases from V and 0 from J, leaving 15 bases between them. The CDR3 totals 15 residues.

This clonotype was counted many times. The V and J genes are TRBV19 and TRBJ2-3; 9 nucleotides match TRBD2. This CDR3 is 16 amino acids long. Germline trimming cut 5 bases from V and 3 bases from J; bases unmatched to any gene: 9. The V gene's germline CDR1 is LNHDA and CDR2 SQIVND (reference sequence). In nucleotides, the CDR3 is TGTGCCAGTAGTTATCTCGGGACTAGCAGGACAGATACGCAGTATTTT. Amino acid sequence: CASSYLGTSRTDTQYF.

With regard to this clonotype: A far larger clone is one base from this, pointing to a likely read error. The rearrangement uses TRBV7-8 and TRBJ2-7; possibly TRBD1 for D (5 bases). With 5 bases removed from V and 7 bases from J, the gap between germline ends came to 21 bases. The CDR3 sequence is 15 residues long. Germline values: CDR1 SGHVS, CDR2 FQNEAQ. This CDR3 is CASSHLPDTGGEQYF. The CDR3 nucleotides read TGTGCCAGCAGCCACCTGCCTGATACAGGCGGAGAGCAGTACTTC.

With regard to this clonotype: Only one base separates this from a far larger clonotype, so it likely reflects a read error. The V call is TRBV12-3 or TRBV12-4, the J call TRBJ2-7, with 7 bases identical to TRBD2. The CDR3 length is 16 residues. V gave up 6 bases and J gave up 7 bases; unmatched junction bases: 18. CDR3 protein: CASRGPSAGPYNEQYF. In DNA, the CDR3 is TGTGCCAGCAGGGGACCCTCAGCGGGGCCTTACAATGAGCAGTACTTC.

This clonotype was observed many times. J is TRBJ1-2 and V is TRBV29-1, with D tentatively TRBD1 (5 bases). This CDR3 region has 15 residues. In germline, CDR1 is SQVTM, CDR2 ANQGSEA. Trimming left V 2 bases short and J 2 bases short, with 15 bases between. CDR3 sequence (DNA): TGCAGCGTTGAATCGTGGGGGTCCCGCAACTATGGCTACACCTTC. Its protein is CSVESWGSRNYGYTF.

This clonotype appeared many times. DNA of the CDR3: TGTGCCAGCAGCCAGGGACAGGGATTCACAGATACGCAGTATTTT. Translating it yields CASSQGQGFTDTQYF. The V gene is TRBV3-1, the J gene TRBJ2-3; TRBD1 matches at 9 bases. The CDR3 has 15 residues. Germline CDR1 LGHDT, CDR2 YNNKEL (reference sequence). Trimming cost V 3 bases and J 2 bases; bases outside gene matches: 3.

This clonotype has a count of ten or more. This rearrangement joins TRBV20-1 to TRBJ2-5, with 13 bases matching TRBD2. V lost 0 bases, J lost 6 bases, and 7 bases stayed unmatched. This CDR3 spans 16 amino acids. Germline-derived CDR1 and CDR2 are DFQATT and SNEGSKA (reference sequence). The CDR3 reads CSAREGGLAGMKTQYF. The CDR3 DNA follows: TGCAGTGCTAGAGAAGGGGGACTAGCGGGAATGAAGACCCAGTACTTC.

At least ten counts were recorded for this clonotype. CDR3 nucleotides: TGTGCCAGCTCACCAAGGGTGAACACCGGGGAGCTGTTTTTT. It is translated as CASSPRVNTGELFF. V is TRBV18 and J is TRBJ2-2; D is uncertain. From germline, CDR1 is KGHSH and CDR2 LQKENI. The CDR3 runs to 14 residues. The V end was cut by 2 bases, the J end by 1 base, with 5 bases between.

This clonotype has a handful of counts. This chain joins TRBV12-3 or TRBV12-4 and TRBJ2-7, with TRBD1 identical over 8 bases. The CDR3 is made up of 15 amino acids. J lost 5 bases, V lost 6 bases, and 12 bases had no gene match. For the CDR3, the DNA is TGTGCCAGCAGCAAACGCTCCGGACAGGGCCACGAGCAGTACTTC. Translating it yields CASSKRSGQGHEQYF.

This chain links TRBV6-2 or TRBV6-3 with TRBJ2-7; 7 bases align to TRBD1. The CDR3 consists of 13 residues. The germline V gene has CDR1 MNHEY and CDR2 SVGEGT. After removal of 2 bases from V and 12 bases from J, the junction contained 10 bases not matched to a gene. The CDR3 sequence: CASSYGGQSSGYF. The CDR3 DNA follows: TGTGCCAGCAGTTACGGGGGACAGTCCTCAGGGTACTTC.

This clonotype was observed many times. The rearrangement uses TRBV7-9 and TRBJ1-4, with 8 bases that match TRBD1. The length of the CDR3 is 13 residues. Germline V lookup: CDR1 SEHNR, CDR2 FQNEAQ (reference sequence). With 6 bases clipped from V and 5 bases from J, the junction kept 2 bases outside the gene matches. CDR3 in DNA: TGTGCCAGCAGGCGGACAGGGAATGAAAAACTGTTTTTT. Amino acids: CASRRTGNEKLFF.

In this sample, this clonotype turned up many times. This chain uses TRBV5-1 with TRBJ2-1, with D possibly TRBD2 on 6 matching bases. V lost 4 bases and J 0 bases, leaving 11 bases between the germline ends. CDR1 and CDR2 (germline): SGHRS, YFSETQ. This CDR3 spans 15 amino acids. The CDR3 nucleotides read TGCGCCAGCAGCCCCCGGGGGAGCTCCTACAATGAGCAGTTCTTC. The encoded protein is CASSPRGSSYNEQFF.

As concerns this clonotype: This likely came from a read error, as a far larger clone is one base away. This chain links TRBV20-1 with TRBJ2-1; TRBD2 matches 9 bases. Germline CDR1 DFQATT, CDR2 SNEGSKA (reference sequence). The junction had 16 bases not matched to a gene; V was cut back by 0 bases and J by 13 bases. CDR3 size: 16 residues. The CDR3 here is CSAREHGGRAGETQFF. In DNA, the CDR3 is TGCAGTGCTAGAGAGCACGGCGGGAGGGCCGGAGAGACCCAGTTCTTC.

The chain is built from TRBV21-1 and TRBJ2-1; TRBD2 was called by the table and not checked on the DNA. TRBV21-1 is recorded as a pseudogene. CDR3 size: 20 residues. CDR3 in amino acids: CASSWSLAGARKNTYNEQFF. CDR3 coding DNA: TGTGCCAGCAGCTGGTCACTAGCGGGAGCTAGAAAGAATACTTACAATGAGCAGTTCTTC.

This clonotype has ten or more counts. The chain uses TRBV19 and TRBJ1-3; 7 bases align to TRBD1. V lost 7 bases and J lost 1; bases outside the gene matches: 1. This CDR3 has 13 residues. CDR1 and CDR2 from the germline V gene are LNHDA and SQIVND (reference sequence). CDR3: CASKGASGNTIYF. CDR3 DNA sequence: TGTGCCAGTAAGGGGGCTTCTGGAAACACCATATATTTT.

This clonotype occurred many times. The rearrangement links TRBV2 to TRBJ1-1, with D possibly TRBD1 on 5 matching bases. The length of the CDR3 is 14 residues. V lost 6 bases and J 5 bases, leaving 16 bases between the germline ends. Germline CDR1 and CDR2: SNHLY and FYNNEI. In nucleotides, the CDR3 is TGTGCCAGCAGCGGCTCGCGGGGGGATACTGAAGCTTTCTTT. Translated: CASSGSRGDTEAFF.

This clonotype was counted ten times or more. V usage is TRBV27 and J usage is TRBJ1-1; D is ambiguous. V was pared by 5 bases and J by 1 base, with 8 bases between. This CDR3 has 13 amino acids. The germline V gene encodes CDR1 MNHEY and CDR2 SMNVEV (reference sequence). CDR3 nucleotide sequence: TGTGCCAGCAGTGTAGTAGAGAACACTGAAGCTTTCTTT. It yields the protein CASSVVENTEAFF.

CDR3 coding DNA: TGTGCCAGCAGTCTTTCAAGGTTGGCTGAAGCTTTCTTT. Protein: CASSLSRLAEAFF. The gene calls are TRBV12-3 or TRBV12-4 and TRBJ1-1; D not certain. V shed 5 bases and J shed 6 bases, with 13 bases lying between them. This CDR3 has 13 amino acids.

This clonotype was found many times. The chain recombines TRBV29-1 with TRBJ2-7; 7 bases fit TRBD2. The V gene's germline CDR1 is SQVTM and CDR2 ANQGSEA. This CDR3 is built from 12 residues. The ends lost 1 base at V and 5 bases at J; junction bases unmatched: 2. The CDR3 DNA reads as TGCAGCGTTGAAGGGGGGGGGGACGAGCAGTACTTC. It encodes CSVEGGGDEQYF.